A selection of T cell receptor beta chains follows, all from one sample in a study of blood T cell repertoires in COVID-19. Sequenced by immunoSEQ multiplex PCR; TCRdb stores in-frame clones only, minus some. In the table there are around 50,000 clones, roughly 83% of which are singletons. The sequenced sample was peripheral blood. These receptors came from a man aged 70 or older with acute or convalescent COVID-19. Each CDR3 is given with its conserved first and last residue. D genes are given only for firm matches. Only part of the rows carry a size: once, few, many, or a class if the clone is expanded.

D gene: TRBD1
V gene: TRBV25-1
J gene: TRBJ1-4
clone size: -
CDR3 DNA: TGTGCCAGCAGTGCCGGGGCAGGGGGACCGCCTAAGGTACTGTTTTTT
CDR3 protein: CASSAGAGGPPKVLFF

D gene: -
V gene: TRBV9
J gene: TRBJ2-5
clone size: -
CDR3 DNA: TGTGCCAGCAGCCCCCGGGTCGCGGAGACCCAGTACTTC
CDR3 protein: CASSPRVAETQYF

D gene: -
V gene: TRBV30
J gene: TRBJ1-3
clone size: -
CDR3 DNA: TGTGCTGCGACCTGGAGCTCTGGAAACACCATATATTTT
CDR3 protein: CAATWSSGNTIYF

D gene: TRBD1
V gene: TRBV30
J gene: TRBJ1-6
clone size: -
CDR3 DNA: TGTGCCTGGAGGAAAGACAGGGGCCCTAGCTCCTATAATTCACCCCTCCACTTT
CDR3 protein: CAWRKDRGPSSYNSPLHF

D gene: -
V gene: TRBV7-2
J gene: TRBJ1-1
clone size: few
CDR3 DNA: TGTGCCAGCAGCTCTGGCGGGGGGACCACTGAAGCTTTCTTT
CDR3 protein: CASSSGGGTTEAFF

D gene: TRBD1
V gene: TRBV6-5
J gene: TRBJ1-1
clone size: few
CDR3 DNA: TGTGCCAGCAGTTTTGGGACAGGGATCACTGAAGCTTTCTTT
CDR3 protein: CASSFGTGITEAFF

D gene: TRBD1
V gene: TRBV15
J gene: TRBJ2-3
clone size: -
CDR3 DNA: TGTGCCACCAGCAGAGGAGGGGGCATGACAGATACGCAGTATTTT
CDR3 protein: CATSRGGGMTDTQYF

D gene: -
V gene: TRBV2
J gene: TRBJ1-5
clone size: -
CDR3 DNA: TGTGCCAGCAGGGACACAGTTAGCAATCAGCCCCAGCATTTT
CDR3 protein: CASRDTVSNQPQHF

D gene: -
V gene: TRBV2
J gene: TRBJ1-1
clone size: -
CDR3 DNA: TGTGCCAGCAGTGAAGTTGGCTCAAACACTGAAGCTTTCTTT
CDR3 protein: CASSEVGSNTEAFF

D gene: -
V gene: TRBV11-2
J gene: TRBJ2-7
clone size: -
CDR3 DNA: TGTGCCAGCAGCTTAGATCTTAGGACAGCCTCCTCCTACGAGCAGTACTTC
CDR3 protein: CASSLDLRTASSYEQYF

D gene: -
V gene: TRBV21-1
J gene: TRBJ1-3
clone size: -
CDR3 DNA: TGTGCCAGCAGCAAAGCGCAACTACAGGGGTCCTCTGGAAACACCATATATTTT
CDR3 protein: CASSKAQLQGSSGNTIYF

D gene: TRBD1
V gene: TRBV5-5
J gene: TRBJ1-2
clone size: few
CDR3 DNA: TGTGCCAGCAGTCGCGGGGGACAGGGGGCGCTCGGCTATGGCTACACCTTC
CDR3 protein: CASSRGGQGALGYGYTF

D gene: -
V gene: TRBV21-1
J gene: TRBJ1-2
clone size: -
CDR3 DNA: TGTGCCAGCAGCAAAGTGGGGGGACTATATGGCTACACCTTC
CDR3 protein: CASSKVGGLYGYTF

D gene: -
V gene: TRBV20-1
J gene: TRBJ2-7
clone size: -
CDR3 DNA: TGCAGTGCTAGGGGGTCGGGGGAGCAGTACTTC
CDR3 protein: CSARGSGEQYF

D gene: -
V gene: TRBV6-2/TRBV6-3
J gene: TRBJ1-2
clone size: -
CDR3 DNA: TGTGCCAGCAGTTATGGTATTGGAGGCGGCTACACCTTC
CDR3 protein: CASSYGIGGGYTF

D gene: TRBD2
V gene: TRBV6-2/TRBV6-3
J gene: TRBJ2-2
clone size: once
CDR3 DNA: TGTGCCAGCAGTGACGGACTAGCGGGAGGTAGCACCGGGGAGCTGTTTTTT
CDR3 protein: CASSDGLAGGSTGELFF

D gene: -
V gene: TRBV7-8
J gene: TRBJ1-2
clone size: -
CDR3 DNA: TGTGCCAGCAGCTTAAGCTCGGGTCCCTATGGCTACACCTTC
CDR3 protein: CASSLSSGPYGYTF

D gene: -
V gene: TRBV5-1
J gene: TRBJ1-2
clone size: -
CDR3 DNA: TGCGCCAGCAGCTTGGCCACAGCTAACTATGGCTACACCTTC
CDR3 protein: CASSLATANYGYTF

D gene: -
V gene: TRBV3-1/TRBV3-2
J gene: TRBJ2-5
clone size: -
CDR3 DNA: TGTGCCAGCAGGCGCTACCCGGGAAGGCGAGAGACCCAGTACTTC
CDR3 protein: CASRRYPGRRETQYF

D gene: TRBD1
V gene: TRBV7-3
J gene: TRBJ1-6
clone size: -
CDR3 DNA: TGTGCCAGCAGCTTATCCGGGACAGGGGGTGGTGGACCCCTCCACTTT
CDR3 protein: CASSLSGTGGGGPLHF

D gene: -
V gene: TRBV28
J gene: TRBJ1-1
clone size: -
CDR3 DNA: TGTGCCAGCAGTTCCCCCCCAGGGGAGAACACTGAAGCTTTCTTT
CDR3 protein: CASSSPPGENTEAFF

D gene: -
V gene: TRBV10-1
J gene: TRBJ1-5
clone size: -
CDR3 DNA: TGCGCCAGCAGTAACCCACGGGGGGATCAGCCCCAGCATTTT
CDR3 protein: CASSNPRGDQPQHF

D gene: -
V gene: TRBV6-5
J gene: TRBJ2-5
clone size: -
CDR3 DNA: TGTGCCAGCAGAGAGAGTTCATTGGAGACCCAGTACTTC
CDR3 protein: CASRESSLETQYF

D gene: TRBD2
V gene: TRBV19
J gene: TRBJ2-3
clone size: -
CDR3 DNA: TGTGCCAGTAGTATATCTAGCGGTAGCACAGATACGCAGTATTTT
CDR3 protein: CASSISSGSTDTQYF

D gene: -
V gene: TRBV3-1/TRBV3-2
J gene: TRBJ1-2
clone size: -
CDR3 DNA: TGTGCCAGCAGCCAAGGTAGGGGCAGGTCGATCCCTTATGGCTACACCTTC
CDR3 protein: CASSQGRGRSIPYGYTF

D gene: -
V gene: TRBV7-2
J gene: TRBJ1-1
clone size: few
CDR3 DNA: TGTGCCAGCAGCTTAGTGTCCGGGACACCTGAAGCTTTCTTT
CDR3 protein: CASSLVSGTPEAFF

D gene: -
V gene: TRBV27
J gene: TRBJ1-6
clone size: -
CDR3 DNA: TGTGCCAGCAGTTCCTGGTCGCACAGACAACTCCACTTT
CDR3 protein: CASSSWSHRQLHF

D gene: -
V gene: TRBV7-9
J gene: TRBJ2-3
clone size: once
CDR3 DNA: TGTGCCAGCAGCTCCATCACAGATACGCAGTATTTT
CDR3 protein: CASSSITDTQYF

D gene: -
V gene: TRBV2
J gene: TRBJ1-5
clone size: -
CDR3 DNA: TGTGCCAGCAGTGTGAGTGGGGGCGAGCAGCCCCAGCATTTT
CDR3 protein: CASSVSGGEQPQHF

D gene: -
V gene: TRBV9
J gene: TRBJ1-4
clone size: few
CDR3 DNA: TGTGCCAGCAGCGCCCTGGGTGGGGGCGCCCCTGAAAAACTGTTTTTT
CDR3 protein: CASSALGGGAPEKLFF

D gene: -
V gene: TRBV19
J gene: TRBJ2-5
clone size: -
CDR3 DNA: TGTGCCAGTAGTATGTCGGCAGGGCAAGAGACCCAGTACTTC
CDR3 protein: CASSMSAGQETQYF

D gene: TRBD1
V gene: TRBV25-1
J gene: TRBJ2-1
clone size: -
CDR3 DNA: TGTGCCAGCAATTCCTTCGGGACAGGGGACAATGAGCAGTTCTTC
CDR3 protein: CASNSFGTGDNEQFF

D gene: -
V gene: TRBV30
J gene: TRBJ1-5
clone size: few
CDR3 DNA: TGTGCCTGGAGTGTCCAGGGTAATCAGCCCCAGCATTTT
CDR3 protein: CAWSVQGNQPQHF

D gene: TRBD1
V gene: TRBV10-1
J gene: TRBJ1-1
clone size: -
CDR3 DNA: TGCGCCAGCAGTACAGGGGCGGACACTGAAGCTTTCTTT
CDR3 protein: CASSTGADTEAFF

D gene: -
V gene: TRBV4-1
J gene: TRBJ1-5
clone size: -
CDR3 DNA: TGCGCCAGCAGCCAAGGCAGGGGAGTAAAACAGCCCCAGCATTTT
CDR3 protein: CASSQGRGVKQPQHF

D gene: -
V gene: TRBV30
J gene: TRBJ1-1
clone size: -
CDR3 DNA: TGTGCCTGGAGTGTAAGGTTGCAGGGAGGCACTGAAGCTTTCTTT
CDR3 protein: CAWSVRLQGGTEAFF

D gene: -
V gene: TRBV27
J gene: TRBJ1-5
clone size: -
CDR3 DNA: TGTGCCAGCAGTTTTAACAGTGGAGGGGTTGGGCAGCCCCAGCATTTT
CDR3 protein: CASSFNSGGVGQPQHF

D gene: -
V gene: TRBV19
J gene: TRBJ1-5
clone size: -
CDR3 DNA: TGTGCCAGTAGTATAGGCAGGCAACAGCCCCAGCATTTT
CDR3 protein: CASSIGRQQPQHF

D gene: -
V gene: TRBV6-2/TRBV6-3
J gene: TRBJ1-1
clone size: -
CDR3 DNA: TGTGCCAGCAGTTACACCCGGGGAGGTATGAACACTGAAGCTTTCTTT
CDR3 protein: CASSYTRGGMNTEAFF

D gene: -
V gene: TRBV25-1
J gene: TRBJ2-5
clone size: few
CDR3 DNA: TGTGCCAGCAGTGAATGGTGGTCAGACCAAGAGACCCAGTACTTC
CDR3 protein: CASSEWWSDQETQYF

D gene: -
V gene: TRBV30
J gene: TRBJ1-1
clone size: -
CDR3 DNA: TGTGCCTGGAGTGTGGGGGCAGCAAACACTGAAGCTTTCTTT
CDR3 protein: CAWSVGAANTEAFF

D gene: -
V gene: TRBV12-3/TRBV12-4
J gene: TRBJ2-3
clone size: -
CDR3 DNA: TGTGCCAGCAGTTTCCAGGCCACAGATACGCAGTATTTT
CDR3 protein: CASSFQATDTQYF

D gene: -
V gene: TRBV5-8
J gene: TRBJ2-7
clone size: -
CDR3 DNA: TGTGCCAGCAGCTCAGTGGGCTACTCCTACGAGCAGTACTTC
CDR3 protein: CASSSVGYSYEQYF

D gene: -
V gene: TRBV13
J gene: TRBJ2-5
clone size: -
CDR3 DNA: TGTGCCAGCAGCTCGACCGGGACAACTAAAGAGACCCAGTACTTC
CDR3 protein: CASSSTGTTKETQYF

D gene: -
V gene: TRBV27
J gene: TRBJ2-1
clone size: -
CDR3 DNA: TGTGCCAGCAGTGCCCCAAAGCGGGCGGGATACAATGAGCAGTTCTTC
CDR3 protein: CASSAPKRAGYNEQFF

D gene: -
V gene: TRBV30
J gene: TRBJ2-2
clone size: once
CDR3 DNA: TGTGCCTGTAATCTAGCGAACACCGGGGAGCTGTTTTTT
CDR3 protein: CACNLANTGELFF

D gene: -
V gene: TRBV6-5
J gene: TRBJ1-1
clone size: -
CDR3 DNA: TGTGCCAGCAAAACAGGGACCTCCGAAGCTTTCTTT
CDR3 protein: CASKTGTSEAFF

D gene: TRBD2
V gene: TRBV28
J gene: TRBJ2-5
clone size: -
CDR3 DNA: TGTGCCAGCACTCAAGGGGGCAGCGGGAGGGCCGCAGAGACCCAGTACTTC
CDR3 protein: CASTQGGSGRAAETQYF

D gene: -
V gene: TRBV6-5
J gene: TRBJ1-6
clone size: -
CDR3 DNA: TGTGCCAGCAATACAGGGATGGCACCCCTCCACTTT
CDR3 protein: CASNTGMAPLHF

D gene: -
V gene: TRBV30
J gene: TRBJ2-3
clone size: -
CDR3 DNA: TGTGCCTGGAGTATCATCCCGGGGGAAGATACGCAGTATTTT
CDR3 protein: CAWSIIPGEDTQYF

D gene: -
V gene: TRBV14
J gene: TRBJ2-2
clone size: -
CDR3 DNA: TGTGCCAGCAGCCAAGATACGCTAGTCACCGGGGAGCTGTTTTTT
CDR3 protein: CASSQDTLVTGELFF

D gene: TRBD1
V gene: TRBV9
J gene: TRBJ1-5
clone size: -
CDR3 DNA: TGTGCCAGCAGCGTAGATCCTTCAGGGGGCGGGCCCCAGCATTTT
CDR3 protein: CASSVDPSGGGPQHF

D gene: -
V gene: TRBV3-1/TRBV3-2
J gene: TRBJ2-1
clone size: -
CDR3 DNA: TGTGCCAGCAGCCCCGGCCGGCTAGCGAAAAATGAGCAGTTCTTC
CDR3 protein: CASSPGRLAKNEQFF

D gene: -
V gene: TRBV10-3
J gene: TRBJ1-5
clone size: -
CDR3 DNA: TGTGCCATCAGGCAGGGACTGGGTCAGCCCCAGCATTTT
CDR3 protein: CAIRQGLGQPQHF

D gene: TRBD1
V gene: TRBV5-6
J gene: TRBJ2-1
clone size: once
CDR3 DNA: TGTGCCAGCAGCCCGATTCCGGGACAGGGGGCGTCTGATGAGCAGTTCTTC
CDR3 protein: CASSPIPGQGASDEQFF

D gene: TRBD1
V gene: TRBV9
J gene: TRBJ1-4
clone size: -
CDR3 DNA: TGTGCCAGCAGCGCACGGGACAGGGAGTACGAAAAACTGTTTTTT
CDR3 protein: CASSARDREYEKLFF

D gene: -
V gene: TRBV5-1
J gene: TRBJ2-5
clone size: -
CDR3 DNA: TGCGCCAGCAGCTTGGTCGGTCCCTGGGAGACCCAGTACTTC
CDR3 protein: CASSLVGPWETQYF

D gene: -
V gene: TRBV28
J gene: TRBJ1-3
clone size: few
CDR3 DNA: TGTGCCAGCAGCTCACGCCAGGGGTCCCTCTCTGGAAACACCATATATTTT
CDR3 protein: CASSSRQGSLSGNTIYF

D gene: -
V gene: TRBV12-5
J gene: TRBJ1-2
clone size: -
CDR3 DNA: TGTGCTGGGAGGCTAAATGGCTACACCTTC
CDR3 protein: CAGRLNGYTF